This T cell receptor beta chain was sequenced for a study of T cell responses to AZD1222 COVID-19 vaccine. Profiling relied on immunoSEQ multiplex PCR, and the TCRdb table lists in-frame clones only, not all of them. The data show 90,000 to 120,000 clones, with 70% to 90% seen just once and 16% held by the top ten. Germline V gives CDR1 MNHEY, CDR2 SVGAGI. Trimming removed 10 bases at V and 1 base at J, with 14 bases between. The CDR3 is made up of 15 amino acids. V is TRBV6-5 and J is TRBJ1-6; maybe TRBD1 (5 bases). The clonotype was recovered from an adult in good health. The starting material was peripheral blood, obtained on day 0 of AZD1222 vaccination. CDR3 residues: CATKARESYNSPLHF. The CDR3 bases are TGTGCCACCAAAGCCAGGGAGTCCTATAATTCACCCCTCCACTTT.